The source of this TCR beta chain is a study of blood T cell repertoires in COVID-19. Study details: Sources were T cells, B-cell-depleted T cells, or PBMCs; the material itself was cDNA or gDNA.

TCRdb's table, derived via immunoSEQ multiplex PCR, lists solely in-frame clones and lacks some. Of hundreds of thousands of clones in the sample, 70% to 85% are singletons; the top ten hold 1.5% to 2%. The V and J ends lost 5 bases and 7 bases, in that order; junction bases with no gene match: 27. The length of the CDR3 is 20 residues. Germline V gene sequence: CDR1 MDHEN, CDR2 SYDVKM. The sequence came from a woman aged 80 or over with acute or convalescent COVID-19. The gene calls are TRBV28 and TRBJ1-1; 8 bases line up with TRBD1. The sample taken for sequencing was peripheral blood. Here the CDR3 reads CASSPIYSLVRGRLFFEAFF. The CDR3 bases are TGTGCCAGCAGTCCTATATACTCTCTTGTCAGGGGGCGTTTGTTCTTTGAAGCTTTCTTT.